Below, 32 T cell receptor beta chains from the same sample are listed, as sequenced in a study of blood T cell repertoires in COVID-19. Here immunoSEQ multiplex PCR was the method, and the copy in TCRdb shows in-frame clones only, minus some. Seen here are more than 200,000 clones, about 88% observed once, and the top ten hold 1.5% to 2%. Sequenced material: peripheral blood. These receptors all stem from a man between 65 and 85 years old with acute or convalescent COVID-19.

CDR3 amino acids: CASSLAVSSGRNEQFF. Written as DNA, the CDR3 is TGTGCCAGCAGCTTAGCGGTATCTAGCGGGCGCAATGAGCAGTTCTTC. V usage is TRBV7-2 and J usage is TRBJ2-1; 8 bases agree with TRBD2. The CDR3 runs to 16 residues. V was clipped by 0 bases and J by 6 bases; unmatched bases: 7. CDR1 is SGHTA and CDR2 is FQGNSA in the germline V gene.

The chain is built from TRBV6-5 and TRBJ2-7; 7 bases are shared with TRBD2. The length of the CDR3 is 13 residues. Trimming removed 4 bases from V and 6 bases from J; junction bases left unmatched: 6. Germline V gene lookup returns CDR1 MNHEY and CDR2 SVGAGI. CDR3 loop: CASSSPTSTEQYF. The CDR3 coding sequence is TGTGCCAGCAGTTCCCCGACTAGCACCGAGCAGTACTTC.

The rearrangement uses TRBV10-3 and TRBJ2-1; the D is unclear. V was clipped by 8 bases and J by 10 bases, with 12 bases between them. This CDR3 region has 11 residues. Germline lookup yields CDR1 ENHRY and CDR2 SYGVKD. The CDR3 nucleotides are TGTGCCATCGGGCCCGGTAAAGAGCAGTTCTTC. It codes for CAIGPGKEQFF.

This clone has only one observation. The chain uses TRBV28 and TRBJ1-4; 9 bases are shared with TRBD1. This CDR3 is 14 amino acids long. The germline V gene has CDR1 MDHEN and CDR2 SYDVKM. J was trimmed by 7 bases and V by 5 bases; bases with no gene match: 5. In DNA, the CDR3 is TGTGCCAGCAGTGGGACAGGGCGCCTTGAAAAACTGTTTTTT. It specifies CASSGTGRLEKLFF.

This clone was counted once. The chain recombines TRBV7-2 with TRBJ1-5, with D hard to call. The CDR3 totals 14 residues. Germline CDR1 reads SGHTA; CDR2 reads FQGNSA. V lost 1 base to trimming and J lost 9 bases, with 13 bases between them. Written as DNA, the CDR3 is TGTGCCAGCAGCTTAGGAGGCGATGTTCGGCCCCAGCATTTT. The encoded protein is CASSLGGDVRPQHF.

This chain connects TRBV5-4 to TRBJ1-1; 10 positions match TRBD1. The CDR3 totals 16 residues. The V segment lost 6 bases and the J segment 1 base; nucleotides outside the gene matches: 9. The V gene's germline CDR1 is SGHNT and CDR2 YYREEE (reference sequence). Here the CDR3 DNA reads TGTGCCAGCACTCCGGGACAGGGGAGGCGGAACACTGAAGCTTTCTTT. Amino acids: CASTPGQGRRNTEAFF.

V usage is TRBV27 and J usage is TRBJ2-2; TRBD2 might be the D (6 bases). Trimming stripped 5 bases from V and 4 bases from J, with 11 bases between. This CDR3 is built from 14 residues. The germline V gene encodes CDR1 MNHEY and CDR2 SMNVEV (reference sequence). The CDR3 nucleotides are TGTGCCAGCAGTCGGGAGCTGGGCACCGGGGAGCTGTTTTTT. Translating it yields CASSRELGTGELFF.

The chain is built from TRBV29-1 and TRBJ2-3, with no clear D. The V and J ends lost 7 bases and 4 bases respectively, with 6 bases between them. The CDR3 sequence is 10 residues long. Germline V lookup: CDR1 SQVTM, CDR2 ANQGSEA. The DNA of the CDR3 is TGCAGCGGGCTCGCAGATACGCAGTATTTT. It specifies CSGLADTQYF.

This clone is a singleton in its sample. Other DNA sequences in this specimen translate into the identical CDR3. The rearrangement links TRBV27 to TRBJ1-6; 9 bases are a match to TRBD1. V gave up 6 bases and J gave up 6 bases; unmatched junction bases: 6. The length of the CDR3 is 15 residues. Germline-derived CDR1 and CDR2 are MNHEY and SMNVEV (reference sequence). DNA of the CDR3: TGTGCCAGCAGCTCCGGACAGGGGAGTAATTCACCCCTCCACTTT. Its translation is CASSSGQGSNSPLHF.

The chain employs TRBV24-1 and TRBJ2-2; possible D gene TRBD1, 5 bases. Per germline, CDR1 KGHDR and CDR2 SFDVKD. The CDR3 covers 15 residues. V was clipped by 3 bases and J by 4 bases, with 11 bases between them. This CDR3 reads CATSDGASFTGELFF. CDR3 DNA: TGTGCCACCAGTGATGGGGCGTCTTTCACCGGGGAGCTGTTTTTT.

The V and J genes are TRBV10-3 and TRBJ2-3; 7 nucleotides match TRBD2. This CDR3 spans 14 amino acids. With V trimmed by 4 bases and J by 3 bases, 4 bases remained unmatched. Germline CDR1 ENHRY, CDR2 SYGVKD. The CDR3 DNA reads TGTGCCATCAGTGTGGGGACTAAGACAGATACGCAGTATTTT. This sequence encodes CAISVGTKTDTQYF.

V is TRBV15 and J is TRBJ2-1, with 9 bases aligning to TRBD2. The V gene end was trimmed by 5 bases and the J gene end by 5 bases; junction bases not matched to a gene: 13. This CDR3 comprises 17 residues. The germline V gene encodes CDR1 LNHNV and CDR2 YYDKDF (reference sequence). The CDR3 reads CATSRPGGRARDNEQFF. The DNA of the CDR3 is TGTGCCACCAGCCGACCCGGCGGGAGGGCCAGGGACAATGAGCAGTTCTTC.

The chain is built from TRBV21-1 and TRBJ2-7; no check of the table's D call, TRBD2, against the DNA was made. TRBV21-1 is termed a pseudogene. The CDR3 consists of 16 residues. CDR3 nucleotide sequence: TGTGCCAGCAGCAAAGAGGGAGACACAACCTCCTACGAGCAGTACTTC. Encoded protein: CASSKEGDTTSYEQYF.

The chain is built from TRBV18 and TRBJ2-7; 7 bases map to TRBD1. J gave up 4 bases and V 4 bases, and 10 bases lay outside the gene matches. The length of the CDR3 is 15 residues. Per the germline V gene, CDR1 is KGHSH and CDR2 is LQKENI. This CDR3 reads CASSLSGTDLYEQYF. DNA for the CDR3: TGTGCCAGCTCACTCTCCGGGACAGATTTGTACGAGCAGTACTTC.

J is TRBJ1-5 and V is TRBV7-2, with D maybe TRBD1 (5 bases). The CDR3 sequence is 14 residues long. Trimming took off 2 bases at V and 7 bases at J, with 12 bases between the two ends. CDR1 and CDR2 (germline): SGHTA, FQGNSA. The CDR3, as DNA: TGTGCCAGCAGCTTAACGGGGACTCGGCAGCCCCAGCATTTT. It specifies CASSLTGTRQPQHF.

The DNA of the CDR3 is TGTGCCAGCAGTTACTCGGGGCCTACCTACAATGAGCAGTTCTTC. This gives the protein CASSYSGPTYNEQFF. The V call is TRBV6-5, the J call TRBJ2-1, with a weak D call TRBD1 (5 bases). CDR1 is MNHEY, CDR2 SVGAGI, per germline. The CDR3 is 15 residues long. The V gene lost 0 bases and the J gene lost 2 bases, with 8 bases spanning the gap.

The chain recombines TRBV28 with TRBJ1-1; D uncertain. Germline values: CDR1 MDHEN, CDR2 SYDVKM. CDR3 size: 14 residues. V dropped 8 bases and J dropped 6 bases, with 19 bases sitting between them. CDR3 in DNA: TGTGCCAGCGCTCGATTAAGGACTGTCCCTGAAGCTTTCTTT. Its translation: CASARLRTVPEAFF.

V and J are TRBV14 and TRBJ2-7; D is perhaps TRBD1 (5 bases). Germline V gives CDR1 SGHDN, CDR2 FVKESK. There are 15 residues in the CDR3. Trimming left V 1 base short and J 2 bases short, with 12 bases between. Written as DNA, the CDR3 is TGTGCCAGCAGCCAAGCCCTGACAGCCACCTACGAGCAGTACTTC. Encoded protein: CASSQALTATYEQYF.

The chain combines TRBV5-5 with TRBJ1-1; D gene uncertain. The V end lost 4 bases, the J end lost 6 bases, and 16 bases lay between the germline ends. Germline CDR1 reads SGHKS; CDR2 reads YYEKEE (reference sequence). The CDR3 totals 14 residues. The CDR3 coding sequence is TGTGCCAGCAGCCTGTACACTGGTGGGCCTGAAGCTTTCTTT. This sequence encodes CASSLYTGGPEAFF.

This clone was observed a single time. The gene calls are TRBV19 and TRBJ1-1, with D hard to call. This CDR3 spans 17 amino acids. Germline values: CDR1 LNHDA, CDR2 SQIVND (reference sequence). Trimming shortened V by 7 bases and J by 4 bases, and 25 bases separated the two germline ends. The DNA for the CDR3 is TGTGCCAGTACCCCTCCGGGCAGGCGGGAGAGAGGCACTGAAGCTTTCTTT. This translates into CASTPPGRRERGTEAFF.

The chain recombines TRBV2 with TRBJ2-7; D ambiguous. V lost 7 bases and J 1 base, leaving 8 bases between the germline ends. Germline V gene sequence: CDR1 SNHLY, CDR2 FYNNEI. The CDR3 runs to 12 residues. CDR3 sequence (DNA): TGTGCCAGCAAGCGAGAATCCTACGAGCAGTACTTC. Its translation is CASKRESYEQYF. Variable domain in full (rest from reference TRBV2 and TRBJ2-7): EPEVTQTPSHQVTQMGQEVILRCVPISNHLYFYWYRQILGQKVEFLVSFYNNEISEKSEIFDDQFSVERPDGSNFTLKIRSTKLEDSAMYFCASKRESYEQYFGPGTRLTVT.

This clone was counted at least ten times. The chain couples TRBV27 to TRBJ2-7; 9 bases map to TRBD2. The CDR3 consists of 13 residues. Germline CDR1 and CDR2: MNHEY and SMNVEV (reference sequence). Trimming removed 5 bases from V and 5 bases from J; junction bases left unmatched: 4. The chain's CDR3 is CASSPGTSHEQYF. The CDR3 DNA follows: TGTGCCAGCAGTCCCGGGACTAGCCACGAGCAGTACTTC.

The chain joins TRBV7-2 to TRBJ2-7; TRBD2 might be the D (5 bases). The germline V gene encodes CDR1 SGHTA and CDR2 FQGNSA. Trimming shortened V by 5 bases and J by 2 bases, and 13 bases separated the two germline ends. The CDR3 sequence is 14 residues long. CDR3 loop: CASSPLGSAYEQYF. The CDR3 DNA follows: TGTGCCAGCAGCCCCCTAGGGAGCGCCTACGAGCAGTACTTC.

This clone was seen repeatedly, ten times or more. The chain employs TRBV4-2 and TRBJ2-3, with D possibly matching TRBD2 (6 bases). V gave up 5 bases and J gave up 1 base, with 13 bases separating them. CDR3 length: 15 amino acids. Per the germline V gene, CDR1 is LGHNA and CDR2 is YNFKEQ. CDR3 residues: CASSNGGSGTDTQYF. The CDR3 bases are TGTGCCAGCAGCAATGGAGGGAGCGGCACAGATACGCAGTATTTT.

This clone was detected once. The chain recombines TRBV7-9 with TRBJ1-1, with D perhaps TRBD1 (5 bases). CDR3 length equals 17 residues. Germline lookup yields CDR1 SEHNR and CDR2 FQNEAQ (reference sequence). Trimming shortened V by 5 bases and J by 10 bases, and 29 bases separated the two germline ends. CDR3 nucleotide sequence: TGTGCCAGCAGCCCCGTCCAGGGCAGAACACTGAGTTCGGGAGCTTTCTTT. This encodes CASSPVQGRTLSSGAFF.

V is TRBV7-2 and J is TRBJ2-1; 11 nucleotides match TRBD2. The CDR3 length is 15 residues. Losses at the gene ends were 1 base for V and 7 bases for J; bases not matched to a gene: 3. Germline V lookup: CDR1 SGHTA, CDR2 FQGNSA. CDR3 protein: CASSLVAGGVNEQFF. For the CDR3, the DNA is TGTGCCAGCAGCTTAGTAGCGGGAGGGGTTAATGAGCAGTTCTTC.

This clone was seen a single time. The CDR3 sequence is CAWSVLGGGVDTQYF. For the CDR3, the DNA is TGTGCCTGGAGTGTATTAGGGGGGGGTGTCGATACGCAGTATTTT. The chain is built from TRBV30 and TRBJ2-3; the D gene is possibly TRBD2 (7 bases). Trimming left V 0 bases short and J 6 bases short, with 16 bases between. Germline V CDR1 and CDR2: GTSNPN, SVGIG (reference sequence). This CDR3 spans 15 amino acids.

This clone came up once. The chain couples TRBV6-6 to TRBJ2-5; TRBD2 matches 7 bases. V dropped 5 bases and J dropped 1; count of bases not matched to a gene: 7. This CDR3 is built from 15 residues. Germline V gene lookup returns CDR1 MNHNY and CDR2 SVGAGI (reference sequence). The CDR3 DNA reads as TGTGCCAGCAGTAGGGGCGGGAGCGGCCAAGAGACCCAGTACTTC. As protein: CASSRGGSGQETQYF.

With respect to this clone: The junction shows a germline mismatch at one end, possibly a read error. This chain uses TRBV5-1 with TRBJ1-2, with 7 bases that match TRBD1. Germline-derived CDR1 and CDR2 are SGHRS and YFSETQ. The CDR3 has 16 residues. The chain's CDR3 is CASSLESYRGQNGYTF. In nucleotides, the CDR3 is TGCGCCAGCAGTTTGGAGAGCTACAGGGGACAAAATGGCTACACCTTC.

The V and J genes are TRBV6-6 and TRBJ1-1; possible D gene TRBD1, 6 bases. Deletions cut 10 bases from V and 7 bases from J, with 16 bases between. This CDR3 is built from 12 residues. Looked up from germline, CDR1 is MNHNY and CDR2 is SVGAGI (reference sequence). CDR3 sequence: CATNRVVGEAFF. The CDR3 DNA is TGTGCCACCAACAGGGTTGTTGGTGAAGCTTTCTTT.

The V gene is TRBV6-5, the J gene TRBJ1-1; perhaps TRBD1 as D (5 bases). Germline V gene data show CDR1 as MNHEY and CDR2 as SVGAGI. V lost 0 bases, J lost 4 bases, and 12 bases lay in between. The CDR3 covers 15 residues. Written as DNA, the CDR3 is TGTGCCAGCAGTTACTCTACTGGAGGGGCCACTGAAGCTTTCTTT. This codes for CASSYSTGGATEAFF.

This sequence joins TRBV19 and TRBJ1-3; D is possibly TRBD1 (6 bases). CDR1 LNHDA and CDR2 SQIVND come from the germline V gene (reference sequence). The CDR3 covers 14 residues. The germline V and J ends were trimmed by 10 bases and 2 bases, with 15 bases remaining between them. CDR3 amino acids: CATRGAGAGNTIYF. The CDR3 DNA sequence: TGTGCCACCCGGGGCGCAGGGGCTGGAAACACCATATATTTT.